These T cell receptor beta chains were read from a single sample in a study of CD8 T cells in ankylosing spondylitis. TCRdb independently ran MiXCR on the 5' RACE reads; one entry per CDR3 protein. This table has about 170,000 distinct CDR3 sequences, about 18% appearing once. The sequenced material came from blood, either unsorted or a sorted T cell fraction (not recorded which). These receptor sequences come from a male donor with ankylosing spondylitis or in good health (not recorded which). Both conserved end residues are part of each CDR3. A D gene is named only where the DNA matches it firmly. Some rows have no size entry. The others give once, few or many, or a class for an expanded clone.

CDR3 DNA: TGCGCCAGCAGCTTGATAGGCAGGGGTACCACTGAAGCTTTCTTT; CDR3 protein: CASSLIGRGTTEAFF; D gene: -; clone size: -; J gene: TRBJ1-1; V gene: TRBV5-1
CDR3 DNA: TGCAGTGTTCGGGGAGACGCTGGAAATTCACCCCTCCACTTT; CDR3 protein: CSVRGDAGNSPLHF; D gene: -; clone size: many; J gene: TRBJ1-6; V gene: TRBV20-1
CDR3 DNA: TGTGCCAGCAGGATTAGCGGGATTAACACCGGGGAGCTGTTTTTT; CDR3 protein: CASRISGINTGELFF; D gene: TRBD2; clone size: -; J gene: TRBJ2-2; V gene: TRBV11-1
CDR3 DNA: TGCGCCAGCAGACTTCAACCGGGACAGACGAACACTGAAGCTTTCTTT; CDR3 protein: CASRLQPGQTNTEAFF; D gene: TRBD1; clone size: -; J gene: TRBJ1-1; V gene: TRBV5-1
CDR3 DNA: TGCAGTGCTCCAGACGCGGGAGGGAACAATGAGCAGTTCTTC; CDR3 protein: CSAPDAGGNNEQFF; D gene: TRBD2; clone size: many; J gene: TRBJ2-1; V gene: TRBV20-1
CDR3 DNA: TGCGCCAGCAGCTTGGGAGGGGTGGGGGAAGCTTTCTTT; CDR3 protein: CASSLGGVGEAFF; D gene: -; clone size: many; J gene: TRBJ1-1; V gene: TRBV5-1
CDR3 DNA: TGTGCCAGCAGTTTAGCCAAAAACATTCAGTACTTC; CDR3 protein: CASSLAKNIQYF; D gene: -; clone size: many; J gene: TRBJ2-4; V gene: TRBV28
CDR3 DNA: TGTGCCAGCAGCTACCGGGAAGGGGAGCTGTTTTTT; CDR3 protein: CASSYREGELFF; D gene: -; clone size: -; J gene: TRBJ2-2; V gene: TRBV7-9
CDR3 DNA: TGCAGTGCTAGAGGGGCAGGGCCTTCTGGAAACACCATATATTTT; CDR3 protein: CSARGAGPSGNTIYF; D gene: -; clone size: few; J gene: TRBJ1-3; V gene: TRBV20-1
CDR3 DNA: TGTGCCAGCAGTTTAAGGGGGTCCTACACTGAAGCTTTCTTT; CDR3 protein: CASSLRGSYTEAFF; D gene: -; clone size: -; J gene: TRBJ1-1; V gene: TRBV12-3/TRBV12-4
CDR3 DNA: TGCGCCAGCAGCAAACCGGGACAGGGTTCCGAGACCCAGTACTTC; CDR3 protein: CASSKPGQGSETQYF; D gene: TRBD1; clone size: -; J gene: TRBJ2-5; V gene: TRBV5-1
CDR3 DNA: TGCAGTGCTAGAGATAATGAGCGGGAGCAGTACTTC; CDR3 protein: CSARDNEREQYF; D gene: -; clone size: few; J gene: TRBJ2-7; V gene: TRBV20-1
CDR3 DNA: TGTGCCATCAGCAGACAGGGCTACGAGCAGTACTTC; CDR3 protein: CAISRQGYEQYF; D gene: TRBD1; clone size: few; J gene: TRBJ2-7; V gene: TRBV10-3
CDR3 DNA: TGTGCCAGCAGTCCCGGGACTAGCGGATTCACCGGGGAGCTGTTTTTT; CDR3 protein: CASSPGTSGFTGELFF; D gene: TRBD2; clone size: many; J gene: TRBJ2-2; V gene: TRBV7-8
CDR3 DNA: TGTGCCAGCAGCCAAGGGGCTACGCAGTTCTTC; CDR3 protein: CASSQGATQFF; D gene: -; clone size: many; J gene: TRBJ2-1; V gene: TRBV4-2
CDR3 DNA: TGTGCCAGCAGCCTTCTGGGGAATCAGCCCCAGCATTTT; CDR3 protein: CASSLLGNQPQHF; D gene: -; clone size: many; J gene: TRBJ1-5; V gene: TRBV4-2
CDR3 DNA: TGTGCCAGCAGCCGCCCGGTTTTGGACAGGGGTATATATGGCTACACCTTC; CDR3 protein: CASSRPVLDRGIYGYTF; D gene: TRBD1; clone size: -; J gene: TRBJ1-2; V gene: TRBV12-3/TRBV12-4
CDR3 DNA: TGCAGCGTTGCAGAGTACCAAGAGACCCAGTACTTC; CDR3 protein: CSVAEYQETQYF; D gene: -; clone size: many; J gene: TRBJ2-5; V gene: TRBV29-1
CDR3 DNA: TGTGCCAGCAGCCAAGATCTAGCGGCCTACGAGCAGTACTTC; CDR3 protein: CASSQDLAAYEQYF; D gene: TRBD2; clone size: many; J gene: TRBJ2-7; V gene: TRBV4-2
CDR3 DNA: TGTGCCAGCATGGGGGGAACTGAAGCTTTCTTT; CDR3 protein: CASMGGTEAFF; D gene: -; clone size: many; J gene: TRBJ1-1; V gene: TRBV2
CDR3 DNA: TGCAGTGCTAGGGGGACATTTAGCAATCAGCCCCAGCATTTT; CDR3 protein: CSARGTFSNQPQHF; D gene: -; clone size: many; J gene: TRBJ1-5; V gene: TRBV20-1
CDR3 DNA: TGCAGTGCTTTGGACTCCTATGGCCCCTACAATGAGCAGTTCTTC; CDR3 protein: CSALDSYGPYNEQFF; D gene: -; clone size: few; J gene: TRBJ2-1; V gene: TRBV20-1
CDR3 DNA: TGCGCCAGCAGCTCCAACGGGGCGGGAAGCAATGAGCAGTTCTTC; CDR3 protein: CASSSNGAGSNEQFF; D gene: -; clone size: -; J gene: TRBJ2-1; V gene: TRBV5-1
CDR3 DNA: TGCGCCAGCAGCTCCAGGGGCCCCGGGGAGCTGTTTTTT; CDR3 protein: CASSSRGPGELFF; D gene: -; clone size: many; J gene: TRBJ2-2; V gene: TRBV5-1
CDR3 DNA: TGTGCCAGCAGCTGGTCCCAGGGGCTCAACGGCAATCAGCCCCAGCATTTT; CDR3 protein: CASSWSQGLNGNQPQHF; D gene: -; clone size: -; J gene: TRBJ1-5; V gene: TRBV5-6
CDR3 DNA: TGTGCCAGCAGCCAGGTCCCGAACGTGCTTGGTCTCGGCAAAAACATTCAGTACTTC; CDR3 protein: CASSQVPNVLGLGKNIQYF; D gene: -; clone size: few; J gene: TRBJ2-4; V gene: TRBV3-1
CDR3 DNA: TGCAGCGTTGGTACCGTCGGGGCCAACGTCCTGACTTTC; CDR3 protein: CSVGTVGANVLTF; D gene: -; clone size: -; J gene: TRBJ2-6; V gene: TRBV29-1
CDR3 DNA: TGTGCCATCAGGCCCGAGGAGCTACTTAACTATGGCTACACCTTC; CDR3 protein: CAIRPEELLNYGYTF; D gene: -; clone size: many; J gene: TRBJ1-2; V gene: TRBV10-3
CDR3 DNA: TGTGCCAGCAGCCTCCGGGGGGACCTCGGAGGTGAGACCCAGTACTTC; CDR3 protein: CASSLRGDLGGETQYF; D gene: TRBD2; clone size: few; J gene: TRBJ2-5; V gene: TRBV11-2
CDR3 DNA: TGCAGTGCGCAAAGACTAGCGGGAGGGCCATCATCGAACACCGGGGAGCTGTTTTTT; CDR3 protein: CSAQRLAGGPSSNTGELFF; D gene: TRBD2; clone size: few; J gene: TRBJ2-2; V gene: TRBV20-1
CDR3 DNA: TGCGCCAGCAGTACCGGGGCCGGGACTGAAGCTTTCTTT; CDR3 protein: CASSTGAGTEAFF; D gene: -; clone size: -; J gene: TRBJ1-1; V gene: TRBV5-1
CDR3 DNA: TGCAGCGCCCGCGCCGGTAGCAGCAATCAGCCCCAGCATTTT; CDR3 protein: CSARAGSSNQPQHF; D gene: -; clone size: many; J gene: TRBJ1-5; V gene: TRBV29-1
CDR3 DNA: TGCGCCAGCAGCCCCCGGACAGGAAGCGAGCAGTACTTC; CDR3 protein: CASSPRTGSEQYF; D gene: TRBD1; clone size: many; J gene: TRBJ2-7; V gene: TRBV5-1
CDR3 DNA: TGTGCCAGCAGTTACTCGCTGAACACTGAAGCTTTCTTT; CDR3 protein: CASSYSLNTEAFF; D gene: -; clone size: -; J gene: TRBJ1-1; V gene: TRBV6-5
CDR3 DNA: TGCGCCAGCAGCGCGGGCCCTTTCTCCTACAATGAGCAGTTCTTC; CDR3 protein: CASSAGPFSYNEQFF; D gene: -; clone size: many; J gene: TRBJ2-1; V gene: TRBV5-1
CDR3 DNA: TGCAGCGTTGAGCACAGGGGCTCCTACGAGCAGTACTTC; CDR3 protein: CSVEHRGSYEQYF; D gene: TRBD1; clone size: many; J gene: TRBJ2-7; V gene: TRBV29-1
CDR3 DNA: TGTGCCAGCAGCTTGGAACTAGCGGGAGGGTCCAATGAGCAGTTCTTC; CDR3 protein: CASSLELAGGSNEQFF; D gene: TRBD2; clone size: -; J gene: TRBJ2-1; V gene: TRBV5-4
CDR3 DNA: TGCGCCAGCAGCTTGGAACAGAGCACAGATACGCAGTATTTT; CDR3 protein: CASSLEQSTDTQYF; D gene: -; clone size: many; J gene: TRBJ2-3; V gene: TRBV5-1
CDR3 DNA: TGCGCCAGCAGCTTGGACGGGCAGGAAGATACGCAGTATTTT; CDR3 protein: CASSLDGQEDTQYF; D gene: -; clone size: many; J gene: TRBJ2-3; V gene: TRBV5-1
CDR3 DNA: TGTGCCAGCAGTTCGGGACAGATCTATGGCTACACCTTC; CDR3 protein: CASSSGQIYGYTF; D gene: TRBD1; clone size: few; J gene: TRBJ1-2; V gene: TRBV11-2
CDR3 DNA: TGTGCCAGCTCACCGAACAGCCAAGAGACCCAGTACTTC; CDR3 protein: CASSPNSQETQYF; D gene: -; clone size: few; J gene: TRBJ2-5; V gene: TRBV18
CDR3 DNA: TGTGCCAGCAGCCTGACAGGCGGTACGCAGTATTTT; CDR3 protein: CASSLTGGTQYF; D gene: -; clone size: -; J gene: TRBJ2-3; V gene: TRBV7-9
CDR3 DNA: TGTGCCAGCAGTTTGTCCGAGCAGTACTTC; CDR3 protein: CASSLSEQYF; D gene: -; clone size: many; J gene: TRBJ2-7; V gene: TRBV12-3/TRBV12-4
CDR3 DNA: TGCAGTGCTAGAGAAGGAGGGGGAAACACCGGGGAGCTGTTTTTT; CDR3 protein: CSAREGGGNTGELFF; D gene: -; clone size: many; J gene: TRBJ2-2; V gene: TRBV20-1
CDR3 DNA: TGCAGTGCTAGAGTGTCAGGGCAAGAGACCCAGTACTTC; CDR3 protein: CSARVSGQETQYF; D gene: -; clone size: many; J gene: TRBJ2-5; V gene: TRBV20-1
CDR3 DNA: TGTGCCAGCATTATGTCCAGCGGGAGAATTAGTGAGCAGTACTTC; CDR3 protein: CASIMSSGRISEQYF; D gene: TRBD2; clone size: few; J gene: TRBJ2-7; V gene: TRBV28
CDR3 DNA: TGTGCCAGCAGCTCGGACAGGCCAATGAACACTGAAGCTTTCTTT; CDR3 protein: CASSSDRPMNTEAFF; D gene: TRBD1; clone size: -; J gene: TRBJ1-1; V gene: TRBV7-8
CDR3 DNA: TGTGCCAGCAGTTTAGACGGAGGATGGGAGACCCAGTACTTC; CDR3 protein: CASSLDGGWETQYF; D gene: -; clone size: many; J gene: TRBJ2-5; V gene: TRBV27
CDR3 DNA: TGCAGCGTTGAAGAGCGGGGCCCCAACTATGGCTACACCTTC; CDR3 protein: CSVEERGPNYGYTF; D gene: -; clone size: many; J gene: TRBJ1-2; V gene: TRBV29-1
CDR3 DNA: TGTGCCAGCACCGGGACTGATTACGCGGAGCAGTACTTC; CDR3 protein: CASTGTDYAEQYF; D gene: -; clone size: few; J gene: TRBJ2-7; V gene: TRBV7-2
CDR3 DNA: TGCAGTGCATGGGACAGGGGACCCACAGATACGCAGTATTTT; CDR3 protein: CSAWDRGPTDTQYF; D gene: TRBD1; clone size: -; J gene: TRBJ2-3; V gene: TRBV20-1
CDR3 DNA: TGCAGCGTTGGAGACGAATCGCCGCCCCAGCATTTT; CDR3 protein: CSVGDESPPQHF; D gene: -; clone size: -; J gene: TRBJ1-5; V gene: TRBV29-1
CDR3 DNA: TGTGCCAGCAGTGAAGGGATAGCAAGCAATGAGCAGTTCTTC; CDR3 protein: CASSEGIASNEQFF; D gene: -; clone size: few; J gene: TRBJ2-1; V gene: TRBV2
CDR3 DNA: TGCGTCAGCAGCACGGGACAGGGTACCTACAATGAGCAGTTCTTC; CDR3 protein: CVSSTGQGTYNEQFF; D gene: TRBD1; clone size: -; J gene: TRBJ2-1; V gene: TRBV5-1
CDR3 DNA: TGTGCCAGCAGCACGCGGGGTGAGCTAGTCTACGAGCAGTACTTC; CDR3 protein: CASSTRGELVYEQYF; D gene: -; clone size: many; J gene: TRBJ2-7; V gene: TRBV11-2